These 16 T cell receptor beta chains share one sample of origin, sequenced in a study of T cell repertoires in aging, cancer and after chemotherapy. Rearranged V-D-J TRB sequences were amplified with a mixed TRB-A/B primer pool. MiXCR, run by TCRdb on the multiplex PCR reads, gives a single entry per CDR3 protein. Of around 3,700 distinct CDR3 sequences listed, about 25% are singletons. Amplification of TCR beta used genomic DNA extracted from peripheral blood. Sequencing input: blood. These receptors were taken from a human donor with a solid tumor.

This clonotype was observed a single time. The gene calls are TRBV7-2 and TRBJ2-1, with 8 positions matching TRBD2. The germline CDR1 and CDR2 sequences are SGHTA and FQGNSA. The CDR3 length is 15 residues. V lost 1 base and J lost 7; bases outside the gene matches: 6. CDR3 DNA sequence: TGTGCCAGCAGCTTAGATCGGGGGGGGGCAAATGAGCAGTTCTTC. It encodes CASSLDRGGANEQFF.

By sample fraction, this clonotype is medium-sized (0.01 to 0.1%). The gene calls are TRBV30 and TRBJ1-1; D gene unclear. V gave up 0 bases and J gave up 2 bases, with 7 bases separating them. Per the germline V gene, CDR1 is GTSNPN and CDR2 is SVGIG (reference sequence). The CDR3 runs to 13 residues. CDR3 coding DNA: TGTGCCTGGAGTGTAAGCAGAAACACTGAAGCTTTCTTT. Translating it yields CAWSVSRNTEAFF.

The chain joins TRBV6-6 to TRBJ2-1; TRBD2 matches at 9 bases. The V and J ends lost 7 bases and 7 bases, in that order; junction bases with no gene match: 11. The CDR3 runs to 15 residues. CDR1 is MNHNY and CDR2 is SVGAGI in the germline V gene (reference sequence). The CDR3: CASIGGRGGRNEQFF. In DNA form, the CDR3 reads TGTGCCAGCATAGGCGGGCGGGGGGGGAGAAATGAGCAGTTCTTC.

This clonotype was detected a few times. The J gene is TRBJ2-1, the V gene TRBV19; D might be TRBD2 (6 bases). This CDR3 contains 15 residues. Germline-derived CDR1 and CDR2 are LNHDA and SQIVND (reference sequence). Deletions cut 3 bases from V and 4 bases from J, with 13 bases between. CDR3 residues: CASSILPGEYNEQFF. The CDR3 nucleotides read TGTGCCAGTAGTATCTTGCCGGGAGAGTACAATGAGCAGTTCTTC.

Details on this clonotype: A junction end diverges from the germline sequence, so it may reflect a read error. The V and J genes are TRBV7-9 and TRBJ2-7; D not resolved. Germline V lookup: CDR1 SEHNR, CDR2 FQNEAQ (reference sequence). There are 12 residues in the CDR3. For the CDR3, the DNA is TGTGCCAGAAGCTTAGCAACCTACGAGCAGTACTTC. This encodes CARSLATYEQYF.

The gene calls are TRBV5-4 and TRBJ1-2; D possibly corresponds to TRBD1 (6 bases). CDR1 and CDR2 (germline): SGHNT, YYREEE (reference sequence). Trimming cost V 0 bases and J 4 bases, with 19 bases left between them. The CDR3 runs 17 residues. CDR3 loop: CASSLALGGRSPYGYTF. CDR3 nucleotides: TGTGCCAGCAGCTTGGCCTTAGGGGGGCGCTCCCCCTATGGCTACACCTTC.

This chain links TRBV20-1 with TRBJ1-2, with D possibly TRBD1 on 6 matching bases. V was trimmed by 6 bases and J by 5 bases, leaving 22 bases between them. The length of the CDR3 is 15 residues. CDR1 is DFQATT, CDR2 SNEGSKA, per germline (reference sequence). In DNA form, the CDR3 reads TGCAGTGCCGAACGGTTATGGGGGGGCGGGTATGGCTACACCTTC. It yields the protein CSAERLWGGGYGYTF.

V is TRBV7-9 and J is TRBJ1-1; no clear D. The CDR3 contains 13 residues. Trimming removed 2 bases from V and 1 base from J, with 5 bases in between. Germline loops: CDR1 SEHNR, CDR2 FQNEAQ (reference sequence). The CDR3 sequence is CASSLSENTEAFF. Here the CDR3 DNA reads TGTGCCAGCAGCTTATCCGAGAACACTGAAGCTTTCTTT.

The J gene is TRBJ2-1, the V gene TRBV24-1; possibly TRBD2 for D (6 bases). This CDR3 spans 16 amino acids. Trimming removed 5 bases at V and 2 bases at J, with 15 bases between. CDR1 and CDR2 from the germline V gene are KGHDR and SFDVKD. The CDR3 DNA follows: TGTGCCACCAGTGCCGCCGGAGGAGGGACCTACAATGAGCAGTTCTTC. As protein: CATSAAGGGTYNEQFF.

This clonotype has just a few counts. This chain uses TRBV11-2 with TRBJ2-5, with TRBD2 matching over 12 bases. Germline values: CDR1 SGHAT, CDR2 FQNNGV. V was clipped by 0 bases and J by 2 bases; unmatched bases: 1. The CDR3 extends over 16 amino acids. The CDR3 nucleotides are TGTGCCAGCAGCTTAGAGACTAGCGGGAGTCAAGAGACCCAGTACTTC. Encoded protein: CASSLETSGSQETQYF.

This clonotype has only one observation. The CDR3 carries no conserved terminal phenylalanine or tryptophan, so it likely arises from a read error. This chain uses TRBV6-2 or TRBV6-3 with TRBJ2-7; D is undetermined. Germline V lookup: CDR1 MNHEY, CDR2 SVGEGT. CDR3 length: 11 residues. Trimming took 6 bases from V and 2 from J, leaving 5 bases between them. In DNA, the CDR3 is TGTGCCAGCAGCGAAGCCTACGAGCAGTACTCC. This encodes CASSEAYEQYS.

This clonotype was seen more than once but under ten times. V gene TRBV5-4 combines with J gene TRBJ2-3, with D perhaps given as TRBD1 or TRBD2 (5 bases each). This CDR3 spans 15 amino acids. Germline values: CDR1 SGHNT, CDR2 YYREEE (reference sequence). V lost 3 bases and J lost 3, with 14 bases in between. The CDR3 DNA reads TGTGCCAGCAGCTGGGGACCCCCTGGGACAGATACGCAGTATTTT. Translating gives CASSWGPPGTDTQYF.

As for this clonotype: Its ends do not fully match the called genes, so a read error is possible. The chain couples TRBV4-2 to TRBJ1-1; the match to TRBD1 covers 7 bases. The germline gives CDR1 LGHNA, CDR2 YNFKEQ. CDR3 size: 15 residues. The CDR3 here is CASSQEGGWNTEAFF. The CDR3 region has the DNA TGCGCCAGCAGCCAAGAAGGGGGCTGGAACACTGAAGCTTTCTTT.

Note on this clonotype: It may be a read error: a sequence one base away is much more abundant. Lacking the conserved final phenylalanine or tryptophan, this CDR3 likely reflects a read error. This chain links TRBV30 with TRBJ1-6; 7 bases map to TRBD1. The V gene end was trimmed by 3 bases and the J gene end by 7 bases; junction bases not matched to a gene: 6. The CDR3 spans 14 residues. CDR1 and CDR2 (germline): GTSNPN, SVGIG (reference sequence). The CDR3 sequence is CAWRGGSGNSPLHV. The CDR3 DNA reads as TGTGCCTGGAGAGGGGGCTCTGGGAATTCACCCCTCCACGTT.

Note on this clonotype: A much bigger clone sits one base away, suggesting this may be a read error. The chain links TRBV7-9 to TRBJ2-1; TRBD1 aligns across 9 bases. CDR1 and CDR2 (germline): SEHNR, FQNEAQ (reference sequence). The CDR3 has 14 amino acids. J lost 12 bases, V lost 5 bases, and 11 bases had no gene match. CDR3 bases: TGTGCCAGCAGCACGGGACAGGGAAGCCATGGGCAGTTCTTC. As protein: CASSTGQGSHGQFF. Drawing the rest from reference TRBV7-9 and TRBJ2-1, the complete variable domain is DTGVSQNPRHKITKRGQNVTFRCDPISEHNRLYWYRQTLGQGPEFLTYFQNEAQLEKSRLLSDRFSAERPKGSFSTLEIQRTEQGDSAMYLCASSTGQGSHGQFFGPGTRLTVL.

In DNA, the CDR3 is TGTGCCAGCCTAAAAGATACTAGCGGGAGTTGGGAGACCCAGTACTTC. Protein: CASLKDTSGSWETQYF. The rearrangement joins TRBV28 to TRBJ2-5; 11 bases match TRBD2. Trimming at V came to 8 bases and at J to 5 bases, leaving 13 bases not matched to a gene. Germline lookup yields CDR1 MDHEN and CDR2 SYDVKM. The CDR3 length is 16 residues.